The rows below give T cell receptor beta chains drawn from one sample of a study of T cells after yellow fever vaccination. TCRdb passed the 5' RACE reads through MiXCR, listing each CDR3 protein once. Among some 340,000 distinct CDR3 sequences listed, about 10% were seen once. Sequenced here: CD4+ T cells sorted from PBMCs, sampled 45 days after the yellow fever booster vaccination. All receptors derive from a man aged 18-30 years who received the YFV17D yellow fever vaccine. Each CDR3 is given without its conserved first and last residue.

j_gene | v_gene | CDR3aa
TRBJ2-7 | TRBV10-3 | AIRPGQGYEQY
TRBJ2-3 | TRBV6-2/TRBV6-3 | ATLRPSTDTQY
TRBJ2-3 | TRBV12-3/TRBV12-4 | ASSLRELAYTQY
TRBJ1-6 | TRBV6-5 | ASGVVNSPLH
TRBJ1-2 | TRBV5-4 | ASSLPRDGYT
TRBJ2-5 | TRBV20-1 | SAPTGMGETQY
TRBJ1-4 | TRBV28 | ASSRGIGQLPRDEKLF
TRBJ1-2 | TRBV5-5 | ASSEDSNYGYT
TRBJ2-5 | TRBV7-2 | ASSIIGGIRLETQY
TRBJ2-5 | TRBV5-1 | ASSLLWYQETQY
TRBJ2-3 | TRBV7-9 | ASSPRGGGGSDTQY
TRBJ2-5 | TRBV6-2/TRBV6-3 | ASKGRRWTQY
TRBJ2-3 | TRBV2 | ATGLATDTQY
TRBJ2-5 | TRBV28 | ASSLRGIEETQY
TRBJ1-2 | TRBV12-3/TRBV12-4 | ASSLSRRDPYGYT
TRBJ1-5 | TRBV4-2 | ASSQIRAGRGWQPQH
TRBJ2-5 | TRBV24-1 | ATSDVDRGDETQY
TRBJ1-5 | TRBV2 | ASSEARGGQPQH
TRBJ1-6 | TRBV28 | ASSLVGNTRNSPLH
TRBJ2-1 | TRBV7-9 | ASSLQRRGRDNEQF
TRBJ2-2 | TRBV25-1 | ASNPNGGGSAGELF
TRBJ2-3 | TRBV25-1 | ASTRTGGGADTQY
TRBJ2-3 | TRBV5-6 | ASRTRGGLADTQY
TRBJ2-1 | TRBV5-5 | ASSFFLAGAGSYNEQF
TRBJ2-6 | TRBV18 | ASSQEPSGANVLT
TRBJ2-2 | TRBV5-6 | ASSSDWTGELF
TRBJ1-5 | TRBV6-5 | ASSYDRGDQPQH
TRBJ2-1 | TRBV7-3 | ASSPSGARDEQF
TRBJ2-5 | TRBV5-4 | ASSGQGQETQY
TRBJ1-4 | TRBV12-3/TRBV12-4 | ASRYGQGTNEKLF
TRBJ2-1 | TRBV7-2 | ASREQGGSQF
TRBJ2-7 | TRBV4-1 | ASSQGSPRGRSPYEQY
TRBJ2-5 | TRBV28 | ASSDPGTGQETQY
TRBJ2-7 | TRBV7-2 | ASSRTSGGTSSYEQY
TRBJ2-3 | TRBV18 | ASSRDRGHTDTQY
TRBJ2-5 | TRBV6-1 | ASSPRPRGGIGQETQY